The next 32 T cell receptor beta chains were all read from a single sample in a study of T cell responses to AZD1222 COVID-19 vaccine. Assay used: immunoSEQ multiplex PCR; TCRdb lists only in-frame clones, some missing. The data hold 150,000 to 200,000 clones, with 87% observed a single time. The sample was peripheral blood, taken on day 0 of AZD1222 vaccination. The receptors were sampled from an adult in good health.

The rearrangement links TRBV3-1 (or the pseudogene TRBV3-2) to TRBJ2-6; 7 bases are shared with TRBD1. Germline values: CDR1 LGHDT, CDR2 YNNKEL (reference sequence). This CDR3 spans 18 amino acids. The V segment lost 3 bases and the J segment 1 base; nucleotides outside the gene matches: 9. DNA for the CDR3: TGTGCCAGCAGCCACGGGACAGATCTTAGGTCTGGGGCCAACGTCCTGACTTTC. The encoded protein is CASSHGTDLRSGANVLTF.

The chain joins TRBV5-5 to TRBJ2-5, with D possibly matching TRBD1 (6 bases). V was shortened by 4 bases and J by 4 bases, with 14 bases between the two germline ends. The CDR3 spans 14 residues. Germline V gives CDR1 SGHKS, CDR2 YYEKEE (reference sequence). The CDR3 nucleotides are TGTGCCAGCAGCGGGGTCATCAGGGGAGAGACCCAGTACTTC. Protein product: CASSGVIRGETQYF.

J is TRBJ1-2 and V is TRBV3-1 (or the pseudogene TRBV3-2), with D perhaps matching TRBD1 (5 bases). V was clipped by 0 bases and J by 2 bases, with 13 bases between them. CDR3 length equals 16 residues. Looked up from germline, CDR1 is LGHDT and CDR2 is YNNKEL (reference sequence). Here the CDR3 DNA reads TGTGCCAGCAGCCAAGATGGGGCAGGGTGGAACTATGGCTACACCTTC. Protein sequence: CASSQDGAGWNYGYTF.

The chain combines TRBV28 with TRBJ2-1; maybe TRBD1 (6 bases). Germline CDR1 MDHEN, CDR2 SYDVKM. The CDR3 is 12 amino acids. V shed 1 base and J shed 15 bases, with 13 bases lying between them. This CDR3 is CASSLLQGRGFF. The CDR3 DNA reads as TGTGCCAGCAGTTTATTACAGGGAAGGGGGTTCTTC.

The chain recombines TRBV7-9 with TRBJ2-1; TRBD2 might be the D (5 bases). The V end was cut by 0 bases, the J end by 9 bases, with 12 bases between. This CDR3 has 14 amino acids. Germline V lookup: CDR1 SEHNR, CDR2 FQNEAQ (reference sequence). CDR3 region: CASSLAEGYTEQFF. In DNA form, the CDR3 reads TGTGCCAGCAGCTTAGCTGAGGGCTATACTGAGCAGTTCTTC.

Here the CDR3 DNA reads TGCGCCAGCAGCTTGGGAGGGCAGGGACCCTACGAGCAGTACTTC. It encodes CASSLGGQGPYEQYF. The rearrangement links TRBV5-1 to TRBJ2-7, with D perhaps given as TRBD1 or TRBD2 (5 bases each). The CDR3 consists of 15 residues. V lost 0 bases and J lost 2, with 12 bases in between. Germline V gene data show CDR1 as SGHRS and CDR2 as YFSETQ.

This clone was observed a few times. The chain has TRBV4-1 and TRBJ2-5; maybe TRBD2 (7 bases). Looked up from germline, CDR1 is MGHRA and CDR2 is YSYEKL. V was clipped by 1 base and J by 0 bases, with 15 bases between them. CDR3 length: 17 residues. In DNA, the CDR3 is TGCGCCAGCAGCCAAGTCGCGGGGGCCCGGTACCAAGAGACCCAGTACTTC. It translates to CASSQVAGARYQETQYF.

The V gene is TRBV2, the J gene TRBJ2-7; 9 bases fit TRBD2. The assigned J gene may be wrong: the sequence end matches TRBJ2-5 better. The germline CDR1 and CDR2 sequences are SNHLY and FYNNEI. The CDR3 is 15 amino acids. The CDR3 protein is CASRETSGNQETQYF. In DNA, the CDR3 is TGTGCCAGCAGGGAGACTAGCGGTAATCAAGAGACCCAGTACTTC.

The V and J genes are TRBV27 and TRBJ1-5; perhaps TRBD1 as D (6 bases). This CDR3 is 14 amino acids long. Trimming left V 5 bases short and J 1 base short, with 9 bases between. CDR1 is MNHEY and CDR2 is SMNVEV in the germline V gene (reference sequence). The CDR3, as DNA: TGTGCCAGCAGTGCGGGACAAAGCAATCAGCCCCAGCATTTT. Its translation: CASSAGQSNQPQHF.

This clone occurred once. The chain links TRBV7-9 to TRBJ2-5; D possibly corresponds to TRBD2 (5 bases). Germline V gene lookup returns CDR1 SEHNR and CDR2 FQNEAQ (reference sequence). Trimming took 6 bases from V and 3 from J, leaving 14 bases between them. The CDR3 is 14 amino acids. The CDR3 region is CASRQGRGKETQYF. The CDR3, as DNA: TGTGCCAGCAGGCAAGGACGGGGAAAAGAGACCCAGTACTTC.

The chain employs TRBV3-1 (or the pseudogene TRBV3-2) and TRBJ2-5; TRBD2 aligns across 11 bases. Germline V CDR1 and CDR2: LGHDT, YNNKEL (reference sequence). The J segment lost 7 bases and the V segment lost 4 bases, leaving 14 bases of the junction unmatched. The length of the CDR3 is 17 residues. Here the CDR3 DNA reads TGTGCCAGCAGCCGTTCCCTAGCGGGAGGACCTCGGGGGACCCAGTACTTC. Translated, it gives CASSRSLAGGPRGTQYF.

This clone turned up a few times. V and J are TRBV2 and TRBJ1-6, with no clear D. The CDR3 loop spans 18 amino acids. Germline lookup yields CDR1 SNHLY and CDR2 FYNNEI. The V gene lost 1 base and the J gene lost 0 bases, with 13 bases spanning the gap. The CDR3 loop reads CASSEEAGFSSYNSPLHF. CDR3 nucleotide sequence: TGTGCCAGCAGTGAAGAGGCGGGATTCAGCTCCTATAATTCACCCCTCCACTTT.

The chain uses TRBV6-5 and TRBJ2-7; no clear D gene. The germline V gene encodes CDR1 MNHEY and CDR2 SVGAGI. Trimming left V 6 bases short and J 0 bases short, with 6 bases between. The CDR3 runs 12 residues. CDR3 nucleotides: TGTGCCAGCAGGGTCCGCTCCTACGAGCAGTACTTC. Amino acids: CASRVRSYEQYF.

The J gene is TRBJ1-5, the V gene TRBV28, with D possibly TRBD1 on 6 matching bases. Germline CDR1 is MDHEN and CDR2 is SYDVKM. Trimming took 7 bases from V and 6 from J, leaving 16 bases between them. The CDR3 contains 14 residues. CDR3: CASTQEGEGQPQHF. The CDR3 DNA is TGTGCCAGCACCCAGGAGGGGGAAGGTCAGCCCCAGCATTTT.

The genes are TRBV4-1 and TRBJ1-2, with D possibly matching TRBD1 (5 bases). The germline V and J ends were trimmed by 1 base and 8 bases, with 23 bases remaining between them. Germline loops: CDR1 MGHRA, CDR2 YSYEKL. This CDR3 has 17 residues. The CDR3 DNA reads as TGCGCCAGCAGCCAAGCTACCCAGGGTAAACCCTACCTGGGCTACACCTTC. Translating gives CASSQATQGKPYLGYTF.

This sequence joins TRBV3-1 (or the pseudogene TRBV3-2) and TRBJ1-2; no firm D call. The V gene's germline CDR1 is LGHDT and CDR2 YNNKEL (reference sequence). The germline V and J ends were trimmed by 0 bases and 4 bases, with 6 bases remaining between them. The CDR3 sequence is 13 residues long. The CDR3 reads CASSQDRPYGYTF. The CDR3 nucleotides read TGTGCCAGCAGCCAAGACAGACCCTATGGCTACACCTTC.

The chain has TRBV18 and TRBJ2-3, with 10 bases lining up with TRBD2. The CDR3 covers 18 residues. CDR1 and CDR2 (germline): KGHSH, LQKENI. V trimming: 2 bases; J trimming: 3 bases; junction bases outside the gene matches: 11. In DNA, the CDR3 is TGTGCCAGCTCACCATTCTTAGCGGGAGGCCCGGGGACAGATACGCAGTATTTT. It codes for CASSPFLAGGPGTDTQYF.

The chain carries TRBV7-8 and TRBJ1-4; D is unresolved. Germline values: CDR1 SGHVS, CDR2 FQNEAQ. V shed 2 bases and J shed 4 bases, with 11 bases lying between them. The length of the CDR3 is 15 residues. CDR3 loop: CASSLRPDLNEKLFF. CDR3 in DNA: TGTGCCAGCAGCTTACGGCCGGACCTTAATGAAAAACTGTTTTTT.

The chain couples TRBV9 to TRBJ2-3, with TRBD1 identical over 7 bases. With 0 bases clipped from V and 1 base from J, the junction kept 2 bases outside the gene matches. In germline, CDR1 is SGDLS, CDR2 YYNGEE. The CDR3 extends over 15 amino acids. The CDR3, as DNA: TGTGCCAGCAGCGTAGAGGGGACAGGCACAGATACGCAGTATTTT. Translated, it gives CASSVEGTGTDTQYF.

V gene TRBV28 combines with J gene TRBJ2-3; D gene unclear. Germline CDR1 is MDHEN and CDR2 is SYDVKM. This CDR3 is built from 14 residues. The V and J ends lost 9 bases and 0 bases respectively, with 13 bases between them. The CDR3 nucleotides read TGTGCCAGACTCTTACCCCCTAGCACAGATACGCAGTATTTT. Translation: CARLLPPSTDTQYF.

This clone occurred a few times. The chain combines TRBV7-3 with TRBJ2-7; D unresolved. There are 13 residues in the CDR3. The germline V gene encodes CDR1 SGHTA and CDR2 FQGTGA. V was shortened by 3 bases and J by 6 bases, with 12 bases between the two germline ends. CDR3 in DNA: TGTGCCAGCAGCTTGTATCCCACCGGCGAGCAGTACTTC. Translating it yields CASSLYPTGEQYF.

V gene TRBV18 combines with J gene TRBJ1-1, with unresolved D. CDR3 length: 15 residues. V gave up 3 bases and J gave up 5 bases, with 16 bases separating them. Looked up from germline, CDR1 is KGHSH and CDR2 is LQKENI. As DNA, the CDR3 is TGTGCCAGCTCACCGGGTCAAATCGATTCGACTGAAGCTTTCTTT. It translates to CASSPGQIDSTEAFF. Combining the CDR3 with reference TRBV18 and TRBJ1-1 gives the whole variable domain NAGVMQNPRHLVRRRGQEARLRCSPMKGHSHVYWYRQLPEEGLKFMVYLQKENIIDESGMPKERFSAEFPKEGPSILRIQQVVRGDSAAYFCASSPGQIDSTEAFFGQGTRLTVV.

The chain links TRBV29-1 to TRBJ1-4, with D maybe TRBD1 (5 bases). The CDR3 is made up of 14 amino acids. The germline V and J ends were trimmed by 1 base and 7 bases, with 13 bases remaining between them. Per germline, CDR1 SQVTM and CDR2 ANQGSEA. This chain's CDR3 is CSVEVGGLGEKLFF. DNA of the CDR3: TGCAGCGTTGAAGTTGGGGGGTTGGGTGAAAAACTGTTTTTT.

The gene calls are TRBV2 and TRBJ1-5; D possibly corresponds to TRBD1 (6 bases). The length of the CDR3 is 15 residues. V lost 1 base, J lost 1 base, and 8 bases lay in between. CDR1 and CDR2 (germline): SNHLY, FYNNEI. CDR3 sequence (DNA): TGTGCCAGCAGTGAAGAGGGGGGCAGCAATCAGCCCCAGCATTTT. Translating it yields CASSEEGGSNQPQHF.

This chain links TRBV5-6 with TRBJ1-3; no reliable D call. CDR1 and CDR2 (germline): SGHDT, YYEEEE. CDR3 length: 14 residues. Trimming removed 0 bases from V and 4 bases from J, with 8 bases in between. The CDR3 region is CASSLGTLGNTIYF. CDR3 in DNA: TGTGCCAGCAGCTTGGGGACCTTAGGAAACACCATATATTTT. The full variable domain, in which reference TRBV5-6 and TRBJ1-3 provide the parts outside the CDR3, is DAGVTQSPTHLIKTRGQQVTLRCSPKSGHDTVSWYQQALGQGPQFIFQYYEEEERQRGNFPDRFSGHQFPNYSSELNVNALLLGDSALYLCASSLGTLGNTIYFGEGSWLTVV.

The chain has TRBV7-6 and TRBJ1-1, with 8 bases fitting TRBD1. The junction had 4 bases not matched to a gene; V was cut back by 4 bases and J by 3 bases. Germline CDR1 SGHVS, CDR2 FNYEAQ. CDR3 size: 14 residues. CDR3 DNA sequence: TGTGCCAGCAGCTCTACAGGGGGGCACACTGAAGCTTTCTTT. Residues: CASSSTGGHTEAFF.

V usage is TRBV2 and J usage is TRBJ1-2; no reliable D call. In germline, CDR1 is SNHLY, CDR2 FYNNEI. There are 13 residues in the CDR3. V shed 7 bases and J shed 4 bases, with 13 bases lying between them. The CDR3 nucleotides are TGTGCCAGCATAGAAGGGTACCCCTATGGCTACACCTTC. Translation: CASIEGYPYGYTF.

This chain joins TRBV27 and TRBJ1-5; D is undetermined. Trimming left V 2 bases short and J 0 bases short, with 2 bases between. The CDR3 covers 13 residues. Per the germline V gene, CDR1 is MNHEY and CDR2 is SMNVEV (reference sequence). CDR3 nucleotide sequence: TGTGCCAGCAGTTTACGTAGCAATCAGCCCCAGCATTTT. It specifies CASSLRSNQPQHF.

The sample holds one count of this clone. This chain uses TRBV10-2 with TRBJ1-1; D gene unclear. From germline, CDR1 is WSHSY and CDR2 SAAADI. The CDR3 contains 12 residues. Between the trimmed V and J ends, which lost 2 bases and 4 bases, there was a span of 5 bases. This CDR3 reads CASSEHSTEAFF. The CDR3 nucleotides read TGCGCCAGCAGTGAGCACAGCACTGAAGCTTTCTTT.

The chain carries TRBV1 and TRBJ2-1. TRBV1 is a documented pseudogene. This CDR3 is 16 amino acids long. CDR3 sequence reads: CTSSQVVGYTYNEQFF. The CDR3, as DNA: TGCACCAGCAGCCAGGTGGTCGGATATACCTACAATGAGCAGTTCTTC.

This chain uses TRBV5-4 with TRBJ2-7; 10 bases match TRBD1. This CDR3 has 18 residues. Germline V CDR1 and CDR2: SGHNT, YYREEE (reference sequence). After removal of 3 bases from V and 0 bases from J, the junction contained 12 bases not matched to a gene. CDR3 sequence reads: CASSSVGQGYEGSYEQYF. The DNA of the CDR3 is TGTGCCAGCAGCTCCGTGGGACAGGGGTATGAGGGCTCCTACGAGCAGTACTTC.

The chain couples TRBV6-8 to TRBJ2-1; 11 bases are shared with TRBD2. V shed 3 bases and J 7 bases; nucleotides not matched to a gene: 2. The V gene's germline CDR1 is MNHGY and CDR2 SAAAGT. CDR3 length: 14 residues. As DNA, the CDR3 is TGTGCCAGCAGTTATAGCGGGAGGGCGAATGAGCAGTTCTTC. Translating gives CASSYSGRANEQFF.